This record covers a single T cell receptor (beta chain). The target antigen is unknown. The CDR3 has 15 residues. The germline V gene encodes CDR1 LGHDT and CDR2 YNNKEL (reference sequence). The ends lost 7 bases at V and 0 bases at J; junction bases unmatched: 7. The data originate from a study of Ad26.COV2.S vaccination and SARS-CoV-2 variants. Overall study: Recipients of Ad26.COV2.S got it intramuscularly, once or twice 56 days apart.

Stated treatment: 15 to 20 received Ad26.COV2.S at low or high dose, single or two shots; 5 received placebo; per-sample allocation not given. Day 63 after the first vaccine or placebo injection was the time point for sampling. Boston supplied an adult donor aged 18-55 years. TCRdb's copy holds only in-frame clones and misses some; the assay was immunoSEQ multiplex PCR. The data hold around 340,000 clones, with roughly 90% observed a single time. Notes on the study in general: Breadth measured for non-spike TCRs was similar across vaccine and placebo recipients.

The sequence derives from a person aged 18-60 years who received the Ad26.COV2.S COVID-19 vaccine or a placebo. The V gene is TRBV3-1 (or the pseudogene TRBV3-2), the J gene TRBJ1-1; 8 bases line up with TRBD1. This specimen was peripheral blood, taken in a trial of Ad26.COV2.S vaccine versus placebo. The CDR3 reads CASTDRGGMNTEAFF. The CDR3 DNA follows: TGTGCCAGCACCGACAGGGGCGGAATGAACACTGAAGCTTTCTTT.